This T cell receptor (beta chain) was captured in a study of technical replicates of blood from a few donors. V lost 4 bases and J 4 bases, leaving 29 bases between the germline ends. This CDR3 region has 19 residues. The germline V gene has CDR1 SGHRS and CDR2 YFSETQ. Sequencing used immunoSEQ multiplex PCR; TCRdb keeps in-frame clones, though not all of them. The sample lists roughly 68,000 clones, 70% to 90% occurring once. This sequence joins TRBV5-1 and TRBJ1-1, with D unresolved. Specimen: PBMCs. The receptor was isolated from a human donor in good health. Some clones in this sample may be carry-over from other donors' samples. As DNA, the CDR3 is TGCGCCAGCAGCATAAATCCCCTGTCGGGGTCATTATGGGGCACTGAAGCTTTCTTT. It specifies CASSINPLSGSLWGTEAFF.